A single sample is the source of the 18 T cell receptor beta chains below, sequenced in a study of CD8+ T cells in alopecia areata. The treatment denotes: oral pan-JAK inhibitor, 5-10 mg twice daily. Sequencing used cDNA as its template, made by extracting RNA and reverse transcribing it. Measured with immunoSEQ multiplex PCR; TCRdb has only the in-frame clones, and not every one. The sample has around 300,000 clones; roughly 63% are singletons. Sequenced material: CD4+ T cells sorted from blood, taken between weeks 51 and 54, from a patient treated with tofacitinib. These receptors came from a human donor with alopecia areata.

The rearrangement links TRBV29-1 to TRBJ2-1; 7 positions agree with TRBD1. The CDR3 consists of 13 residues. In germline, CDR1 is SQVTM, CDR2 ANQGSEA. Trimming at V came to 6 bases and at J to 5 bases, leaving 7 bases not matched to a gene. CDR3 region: CSVEGAPNNEQFF. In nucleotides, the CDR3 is TGCAGCGTCGAGGGGGCTCCAAACAATGAGCAGTTCTTC.

The CDR3 region has the DNA TGTGCCAGCTCACCGTGGACAGGGCAGGCCGGGGAGCTGTTTTTT. Its protein product is CASSPWTGQAGELFF. V gene TRBV18 combines with J gene TRBJ2-2; TRBD1 aligns across 8 bases. CDR3 size: 15 residues. Germline CDR1 and CDR2: KGHSH and LQKENI. Trimming took 3 bases from V and 6 from J; bases not matched to a gene: 6. The full variable domain, in which reference TRBV18 and TRBJ2-2 provide the parts outside the CDR3, is NAGVMQNPRHLVRRRGQEARLRCSPMKGHSHVYWYRQLPEEGLKFMVYLQKENIIDESGMPKERFSAEFPKEGPSILRIQQVVRGDSAAYFCASSPWTGQAGELFFGEGSRLTVL.

The CDR3 spells CSVPGLGEFNYGYTF. The CDR3 DNA follows: TGCAGCGTCCCCGGCCTCGGAGAGTTTAACTATGGCTACACCTTC. This chain joins TRBV29-1 and TRBJ1-2; D is uncertain. The CDR3 spans 15 residues. Germline loops: CDR1 SQVTM, CDR2 ANQGSEA. V dropped 6 bases and J dropped 1 base, with 18 bases sitting between them.

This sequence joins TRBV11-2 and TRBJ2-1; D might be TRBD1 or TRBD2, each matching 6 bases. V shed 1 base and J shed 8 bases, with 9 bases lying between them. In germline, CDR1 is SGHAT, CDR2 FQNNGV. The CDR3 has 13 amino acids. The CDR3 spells CASSLAGADEQFF. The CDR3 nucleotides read TGTGCCAGCAGCTTAGCGGGGGCCGATGAGCAGTTCTTC. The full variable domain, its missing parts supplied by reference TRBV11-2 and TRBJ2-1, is EAGVAQSPRYKIIEKRQSVAFWCNPISGHATLYWYQQILGQGPKLLIQFQNNGVVDDSQLPKDRFSAERLKGVDSTLKIQPAKLEDSAVYLCASSLAGADEQFFGPGTRLTVL.

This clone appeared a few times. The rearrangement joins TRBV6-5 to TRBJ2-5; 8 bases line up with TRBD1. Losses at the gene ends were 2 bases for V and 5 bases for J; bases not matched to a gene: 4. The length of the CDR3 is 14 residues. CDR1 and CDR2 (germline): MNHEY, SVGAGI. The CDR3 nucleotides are TGTGCCAGCAGTTACCCGGGACAGGTTGAGACCCAGTACTTC. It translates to CASSYPGQVETQYF.

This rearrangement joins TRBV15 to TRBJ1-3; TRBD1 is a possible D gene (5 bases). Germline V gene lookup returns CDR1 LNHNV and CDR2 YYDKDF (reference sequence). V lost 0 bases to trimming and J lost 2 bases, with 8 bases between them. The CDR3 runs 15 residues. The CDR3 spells CATSRDQGAGNTIYF. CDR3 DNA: TGTGCCACCAGCAGAGATCAGGGAGCTGGAAACACCATATATTTT. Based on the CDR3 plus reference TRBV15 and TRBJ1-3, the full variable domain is DAMVIQNPRYQVTQFGKPVTLSCSQTLNHNVMYWYQQKSSQAPKLLFHYYDKDFNNEADTPDNFQSRRPNTSFCFLDIRSPGLGDTAMYLCATSRDQGAGNTIYFGEGSWLTVV.

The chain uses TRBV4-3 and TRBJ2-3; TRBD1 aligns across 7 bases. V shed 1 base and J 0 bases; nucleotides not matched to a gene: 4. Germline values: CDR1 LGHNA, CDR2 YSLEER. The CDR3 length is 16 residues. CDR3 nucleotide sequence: TGCGCCAGCAGCCAAGGGGCAGGGGGAAGCACAGATACGCAGTATTTT. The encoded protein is CASSQGAGGSTDTQYF.

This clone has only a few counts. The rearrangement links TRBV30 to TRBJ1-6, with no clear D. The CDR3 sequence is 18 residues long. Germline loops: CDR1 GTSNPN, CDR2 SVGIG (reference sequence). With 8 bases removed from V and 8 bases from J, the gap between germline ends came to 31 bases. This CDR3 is CAPRIGLSLSFGHSPLHF. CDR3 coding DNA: TGTGCCCCCCGGATTGGGTTAAGTTTAAGTTTTGGGCATTCACCCCTCCACTTT.

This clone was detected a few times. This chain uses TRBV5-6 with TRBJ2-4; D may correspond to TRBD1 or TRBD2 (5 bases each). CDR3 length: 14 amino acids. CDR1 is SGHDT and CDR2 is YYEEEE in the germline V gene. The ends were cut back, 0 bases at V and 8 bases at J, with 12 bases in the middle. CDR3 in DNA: TGTGCCAGCAGCTTGGCGGGGCAGCCGCACATTCAGTACTTC. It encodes CASSLAGQPHIQYF.

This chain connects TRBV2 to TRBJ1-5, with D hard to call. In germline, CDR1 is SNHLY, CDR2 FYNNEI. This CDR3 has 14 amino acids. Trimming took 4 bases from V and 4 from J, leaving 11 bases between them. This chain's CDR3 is CASSARALNQPQHF. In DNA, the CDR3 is TGTGCCAGCAGTGCGAGGGCGCTGAATCAGCCCCAGCATTTT.

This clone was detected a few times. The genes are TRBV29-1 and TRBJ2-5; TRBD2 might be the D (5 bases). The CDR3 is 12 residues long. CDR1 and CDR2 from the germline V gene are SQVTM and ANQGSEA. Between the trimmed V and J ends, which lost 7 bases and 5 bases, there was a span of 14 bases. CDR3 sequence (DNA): TGCAGCGGCCGCGGGCGGCAGGAGACCCAGTACTTC. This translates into CSGRGRQETQYF.

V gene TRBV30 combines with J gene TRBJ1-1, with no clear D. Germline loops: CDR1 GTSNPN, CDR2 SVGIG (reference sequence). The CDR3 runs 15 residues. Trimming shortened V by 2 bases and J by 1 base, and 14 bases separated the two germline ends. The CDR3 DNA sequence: TGTGCCTGGAGTCGGGATAAGTTAGGGAACACTGAAGCTTTCTTT. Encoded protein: CAWSRDKLGNTEAFF.

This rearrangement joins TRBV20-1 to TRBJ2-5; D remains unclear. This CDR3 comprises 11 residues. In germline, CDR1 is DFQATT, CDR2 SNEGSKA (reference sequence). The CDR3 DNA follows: TGCAGCCTCTGGTACCAAGAGACCCAGTACTTC. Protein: CSLWYQETQYF.

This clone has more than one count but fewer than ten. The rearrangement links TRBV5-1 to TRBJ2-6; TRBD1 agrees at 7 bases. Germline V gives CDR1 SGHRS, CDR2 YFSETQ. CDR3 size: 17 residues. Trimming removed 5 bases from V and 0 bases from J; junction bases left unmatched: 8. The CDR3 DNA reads TGCGCCAGCAGAAATCAGGGACAGAGCTCTGGGGCCAACGTCCTGACTTTC. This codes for CASRNQGQSSGANVLTF.

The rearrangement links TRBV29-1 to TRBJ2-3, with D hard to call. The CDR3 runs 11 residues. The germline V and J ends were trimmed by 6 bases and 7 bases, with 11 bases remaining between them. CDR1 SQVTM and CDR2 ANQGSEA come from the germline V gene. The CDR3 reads CSVTWGNTQYF. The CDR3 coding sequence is TGCAGCGTCACATGGGGAAATACGCAGTATTTT.

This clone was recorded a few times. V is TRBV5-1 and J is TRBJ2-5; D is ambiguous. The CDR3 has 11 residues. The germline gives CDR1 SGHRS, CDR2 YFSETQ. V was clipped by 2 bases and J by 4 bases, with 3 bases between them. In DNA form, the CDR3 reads TGCGCCAGCAGCTTTTTAGAGACCCAGTACTTC. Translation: CASSFLETQYF.

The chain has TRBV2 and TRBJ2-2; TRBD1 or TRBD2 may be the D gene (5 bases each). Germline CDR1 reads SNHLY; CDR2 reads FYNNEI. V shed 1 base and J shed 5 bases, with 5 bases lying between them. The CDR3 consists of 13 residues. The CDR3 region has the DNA TGTGCCAGCAGTGAAGGGGGGACCGGGGAGCTGTTTTTT. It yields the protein CASSEGGTGELFF.

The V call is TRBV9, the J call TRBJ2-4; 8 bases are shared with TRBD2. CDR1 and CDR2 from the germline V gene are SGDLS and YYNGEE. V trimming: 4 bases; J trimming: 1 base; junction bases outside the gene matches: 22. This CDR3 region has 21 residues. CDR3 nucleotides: TGTGCCAGCAGCCTCTCGCGCGGGGGGCCTTGGGGGGCCACTGCCAAAAACATTCAGTACTTC. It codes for CASSLSRGGPWGATAKNIQYF.